The clone carrying this T cell receptor (beta chain) was seen only a few times. MiXCR, applied by TCRdb to the PCR reads, yields one record per CDR3 protein. The table has about 85,000 distinct CDR3 sequences, roughly 52% seen once. CDR1 and CDR2 (germline): SEHNR, FQNEAQ (reference sequence). This CDR3 region has 11 residues. Trimming removed 7 bases from V and 8 bases from J, with 11 bases in between. These data originate in a study of CDR3 diversity in severe acne. What was sequenced was blood. The chain employs TRBV7-9 and TRBJ1-1; TRBD1 is a possible D gene (5 bases). The TCR was taken from a male donor in good health, serving as a control. The CDR3 DNA reads TGTGCCAGCACCCATTGGGGGGAAGCTTTCTTT. Its translation: CASTHWGEAFF.